The TCR beta chain described here comes from a study of identical twins. Losses at the gene ends were 2 bases for V and 2 bases for J; bases not matched to a gene: 7. CDR3 size: 16 residues. This clonotype was seen more than once but under ten times. MiXCR, applied by TCRdb to the 5' RACE reads, yields one record per CDR3 protein. The sample shows approximately 210,000 distinct CDR3 sequences, around 10% of them seen only once. The chain joins TRBV12-3 or TRBV12-4 to TRBJ2-5, with 8 bases matching TRBD1. The receptor was isolated from a woman between 18 and 30 years old in good health. Sequences were obtained from memory (CD45RO+) T cells sorted from blood. The CDR3 DNA reads TGTGCCAGCAGTTTACCCCCGGGACAGGAGCAAGAGACCCAGTACTTC. Residues: CASSLPPGQEQETQYF.